This is a list of T cell receptor beta chains from one sample in a study of cytomegalovirus exposure and HLA in healthy donors. The data were produced by immunoSEQ multiplex PCR, yet TCRdb's version contains in-frame clones alone and is incomplete. The table has about 300,000 clones, roughly 89% seen once. Sequenced input: PBMCs. These TCRs come from a man aged 40-50 years in good health and CMV-seropositive. Both conserved end residues are part of each CDR3. Each record gives: D gene, clone size, V gene, J gene, CDR3 DNA, CDR3 protein. The D gene is left open where the match is weak. Rows give clone size only sometimes, using once, few, many, or a class for an expanded clone.

NA,NA,TRBV11-1,TRBJ2-7,TGTGCCAGCAGTCGAGTCAGGGGCGAGCAGTACTTC,CASSRVRGEQYF
NA,NA,TRBV28,TRBJ2-7,TGTGCCAGCAGTCCCTACCGGGGACTGCTATACGAGCAGTACTTC,CASSPYRGLLYEQYF
NA,NA,TRBV19,TRBJ2-7,TGTGCCAGTAGTATTAGGCACGGAGGCTACGAGCAGTACTTC,CASSIRHGGYEQYF
NA,NA,TRBV28,TRBJ1-1,TGTGCCAGCAGTTTACTAGGACAGTCGAACACTGAAGCTTTCTTT,CASSLLGQSNTEAFF
TRBD2,NA,TRBV6-5,TRBJ2-5,TGTGCCAGCACCCGAGGACTAGCGGGGCAAGAGACCCAGTACTTC,CASTRGLAGQETQYF
NA,NA,TRBV6-4,TRBJ2-6,TGTGCCAGCGCTTCGACCCGGGGACGGGGGACTGGGGCCAACGTCCTGACTTTC,CASASTRGRGTGANVLTF
NA,NA,TRBV4-3,TRBJ1-6,TGCGCCAGCAGCCATAGGCCACAGATTAATTCACCCCTCCACTTT,CASSHRPQINSPLHF
NA,NA,TRBV11-2,TRBJ1-2,TGTGCCAGCAGGCTCCGGAGCGTTGGGTATGGCTACACCTTC,CASRLRSVGYGYTF
TRBD2,NA,TRBV5-1,TRBJ2-5,TGCGCCAGCAGCTCGCTAGCGGGAGGGTCCCAAGAGACCCAGTACTTC,CASSSLAGGSQETQYF
NA,NA,TRBV7-2,TRBJ2-2,TGTGCCAGCCATGACCCCCGGGATCCTTCGAACACCGGGGAGCTGTTTTTT,CASHDPRDPSNTGELFF
TRBD1,once,TRBV14,TRBJ2-7,TGTGCCAGCAGACTAGGACAGGGCTCCTACGAGCAGTACTTC,CASRLGQGSYEQYF
NA,few,TRBV6-1,TRBJ2-6,TGTGCCAGCAGGTCCGGGGGCTCTGGGGCCAACGTCCTGACTTTC,CASRSGGSGANVLTF
TRBD1,NA,TRBV4-2,TRBJ2-7,TGTGCCAGCAGCCTAAGGGACAGGGGAGAATTAACCTACGAGCAGTACTTC,CASSLRDRGELTYEQYF
TRBD1,NA,TRBV6-6,TRBJ1-2,TGTGCCAGCAGTTACAACTCGGGACAGGGTTATGGCTACACCTTC,CASSYNSGQGYGYTF
TRBD1,NA,TRBV19,TRBJ2-3,TGTGCCAGTAGTGTCTCCGGGACAGGGGCGATAGATACGCAGTATTTT,CASSVSGTGAIDTQYF
TRBD2,NA,TRBV27,TRBJ2-1,TGTGCCAGCAACCCCCTCCTAGCGGGAGAATACAATGAGCAGTTCTTC,CASNPLLAGEYNEQFF
NA,NA,TRBV9,TRBJ1-5,TGTGCCAGCAGCCCCGGGGGGGGTAGCAATCAGCCCCAGCATTTT,CASSPGGGSNQPQHF
NA,NA,TRBV5-4,TRBJ1-2,TGTGCCAGCAGCTTGGATTCTATTAACTATGGCTACACCTTC,CASSLDSINYGYTF
TRBD2,NA,TRBV6-6,TRBJ2-3,TGTGCCAGCAGTTATGAAGCGGGAGTCACAGATACGCAGTATTTT,CASSYEAGVTDTQYF
NA,NA,TRBV28,TRBJ2-7,TGTGCCAGCAGTCCGCCACAGTGGAAGTACGAGCAGTACTTC,CASSPPQWKYEQYF
NA,few,TRBV6-1,TRBJ1-1,TGTGCCAGCAGTGAAGCGCTAGGGGAGAACACTGAAGCTTTCTTT,CASSEALGENTEAFF
TRBD2,few,TRBV7-2,TRBJ2-1,TGTGCCAGCAACATTGGACTAGCGGGTAGCTCCTACAATGAGCAGTTCTTC,CASNIGLAGSSYNEQFF
TRBD1,NA,TRBV4-1,TRBJ2-1,TGCGCCAGCAGCCAGGCAGCTCTGGACAGGGGAACCTACAATGAGCAGTTCTTC,CASSQAALDRGTYNEQFF
NA,NA,TRBV7-9,TRBJ1-1,TGTGCCAGCAGCTTTCGTCCGGGGACTGAAGCTTTCTTT,CASSFRPGTEAFF
NA,NA,TRBV6-1,TRBJ2-7,TGTGCCAGCAGTGACCGGAGGATTGAGCAGTACTTC,CASSDRRIEQYF
TRBD1,NA,TRBV19,TRBJ1-1,TGTGCCAGTAAGACAGGGTTGACTGAAGCTTTCTTT,CASKTGLTEAFF
NA,NA,TRBV19,TRBJ1-1,TGTGCCAGTAGTACCAGACAGATTGAAGCTTTCTTT,CASSTRQIEAFF
NA,NA,TRBV13,TRBJ2-7,TGTGCCAGCAGCTTAGGCCAGGGGTATGGGGAGCAGTACTTC,CASSLGQGYGEQYF
TRBD1,NA,TRBV19,TRBJ2-7,TGTGCCAGTAGTATCTGGGGACAGGGGGCTGCCTACGAGCAGTACTTC,CASSIWGQGAAYEQYF
NA,NA,TRBV6-5,TRBJ2-7,TGTGCCAGCAGTTCCCCCGGACAAGAGCAGTACTTC,CASSSPGQEQYF
TRBD1,NA,TRBV5-4,TRBJ1-1,TGTGCCAGCAGCCCTCGGGACAGGGTGAACACTGAAGCTTTCTTT,CASSPRDRVNTEAFF
TRBD1,NA,TRBV28,TRBJ2-7,TGTGCCAGCAGTTCCCCACAGGGGGCCCACTCCTACGAGCAGTACTTC,CASSSPQGAHSYEQYF
NA,NA,TRBV19,TRBJ1-5,TGTGCCAGTAGTATAGCCCTAGGGCAGGGTGGGAATCAGCCCCAGCATTTT,CASSIALGQGGNQPQHF
NA,NA,TRBV14,TRBJ1-1,TGTGCCAGCAGCCACCTGCCGGGATGGGACACTGAAGCTTTCTTT,CASSHLPGWDTEAFF
TRBD2,NA,TRBV28,TRBJ2-3,TGTGCCAGCAGTTTACCCGGGACTAGCGGCACAGATACGCAGTATTTT,CASSLPGTSGTDTQYF
NA,once,TRBV7-2,TRBJ2-5,TGTGCCAGCAGCTCAACTCCTTCCTCGGAGACCCAGTACTTC,CASSSTPSSETQYF
NA,NA,TRBV2,TRBJ1-5,TGTGCCAGCAGTGAAGAACAGCATAGCAATCAGCCCCAGCATTTT,CASSEEQHSNQPQHF
NA,NA,TRBV28,TRBJ1-3,TGTGCCAGCACCCTCGTGGGGGGGGGAGGAAACACCATATATTTT,CASTLVGGGGNTIYF
TRBD1,few,TRBV5-6,TRBJ1-5,TGTGCCAGCAGTGGACAGGGTTGGGACAATCAGCCCCAGCATTTT,CASSGQGWDNQPQHF
NA,NA,TRBV4-1,TRBJ2-1,TGCGCCAGCAGCCAAGGTCCCTTCGGGCGCTCCAGGGACAATGAGCAGTTCTTC,CASSQGPFGRSRDNEQFF
TRBD2,NA,TRBV5-4,TRBJ2-7,TGTGCCAGCAGCTTTCCGGGGGGGGCTAGCGGGAGCTCCTACGAGCAGTACTTC,CASSFPGGASGSSYEQYF
NA,NA,TRBV2,TRBJ2-7,TGTGCCAGCAGTGAACTGACAGGCTCCTACGAGCAGTACTTC,CASSELTGSYEQYF
TRBD2,NA,TRBV6-4,TRBJ2-3,TGTGCCAGCAGTGTTACTAGCGGTAGCACAGATACGCAGTATTTT,CASSVTSGSTDTQYF
TRBD2,few,TRBV14,TRBJ2-7,TGTGCCAGCAGCCGAAGATCAGGACTAGCGACTCACGAGCAGTACTTC,CASSRRSGLATHEQYF
NA,NA,TRBV7-2,TRBJ1-2,TGTGCCAGCACCGACAGGAGTGGCTACACCTTC,CASTDRSGYTF
TRBD2,NA,TRBV5-1,TRBJ2-2,TGCGCCAGCAGCCCGCACACTAGCGGGAGTGGCACCGGGGAGCTGTTTTTT,CASSPHTSGSGTGELFF
TRBD2,NA,TRBV6-5,TRBJ2-7,TGTGCCAGCAGTTCCGTGGGAGGGAGGGGCGAGCAGTACTTC,CASSSVGGRGEQYF
NA,NA,TRBV5-4,TRBJ2-7,TGTGCCAGCAGCACGTACAGGGATTCCTACGAGCAGTACTTC,CASSTYRDSYEQYF
TRBD1,once,TRBV7-3,TRBJ1-2,TGTGCCAGCAGCTTAATGCCAGGGGGCGGTGGTGGCTACACCTTC,CASSLMPGGGGGYTF
NA,NA,TRBV2,TRBJ2-3,TGTGCCAGCACCGAACCCCTAGAGGGTACGCAGTATTTT,CASTEPLEGTQYF
NA,NA,TRBV5-6,TRBJ2-5,TGTGCCAGCAGCTTGGATCAGATCTGGGAGACCCAGTACTTC,CASSLDQIWETQYF
NA,NA,TRBV5-6,TRBJ1-1,TGTGCCAGCAGCGTGAACCCAAGGAGGAACACTGAAGCTTTCTTT,CASSVNPRRNTEAFF
TRBD2,NA,TRBV28,TRBJ2-3,TGTGCCAGCACCCGGGGAGGGGAGGGAGATACGCAGTATTTT,CASTRGGEGDTQYF